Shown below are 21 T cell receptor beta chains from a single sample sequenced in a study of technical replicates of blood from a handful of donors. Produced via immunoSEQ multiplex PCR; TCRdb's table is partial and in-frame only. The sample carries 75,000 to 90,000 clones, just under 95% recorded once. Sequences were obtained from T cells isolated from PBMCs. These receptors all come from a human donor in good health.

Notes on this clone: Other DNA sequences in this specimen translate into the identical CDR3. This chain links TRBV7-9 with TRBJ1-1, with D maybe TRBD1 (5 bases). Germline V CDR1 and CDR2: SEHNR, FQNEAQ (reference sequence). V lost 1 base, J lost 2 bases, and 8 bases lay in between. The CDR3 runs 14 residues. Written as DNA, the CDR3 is TGTGCCAGCAGCTTAGGGCAGGGAAACACTGAAGCTTTCTTT. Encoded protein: CASSLGQGNTEAFF.

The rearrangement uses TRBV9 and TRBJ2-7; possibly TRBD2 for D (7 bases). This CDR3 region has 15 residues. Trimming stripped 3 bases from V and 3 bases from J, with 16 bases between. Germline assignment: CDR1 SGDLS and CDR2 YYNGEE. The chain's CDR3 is CASSAGGPLSYEQYF. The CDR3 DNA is TGTGCCAGCAGCGCCGGGGGGCCCCTGAGCTACGAGCAGTACTTC.

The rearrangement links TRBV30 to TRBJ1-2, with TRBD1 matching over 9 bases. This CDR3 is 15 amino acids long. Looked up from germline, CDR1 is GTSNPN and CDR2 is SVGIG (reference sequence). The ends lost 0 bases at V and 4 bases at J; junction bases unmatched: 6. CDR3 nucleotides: TGTGCCTGGAGTGTTGTCGGGACAGGGAGCTATGGCTACACCTTC. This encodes CAWSVVGTGSYGYTF. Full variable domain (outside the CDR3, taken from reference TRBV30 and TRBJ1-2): SQTIHQWPATLVQPVGSPLSLECTVEGTSNPNLYWYRQAAGRGLQLLFYSVGIGQISSEVPQNLSASRPQDRQFILSSKKLLLSDSGFYLCAWSVVGTGSYGYTFGSGTRLTVV.

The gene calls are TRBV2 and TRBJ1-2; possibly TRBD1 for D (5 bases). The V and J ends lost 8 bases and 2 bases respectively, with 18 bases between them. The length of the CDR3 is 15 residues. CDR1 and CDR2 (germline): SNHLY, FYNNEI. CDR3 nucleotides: TGTGCCAGCGGCAAGCGACAGAAGATGAACTATGGCTACACCTTC. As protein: CASGKRQKMNYGYTF.

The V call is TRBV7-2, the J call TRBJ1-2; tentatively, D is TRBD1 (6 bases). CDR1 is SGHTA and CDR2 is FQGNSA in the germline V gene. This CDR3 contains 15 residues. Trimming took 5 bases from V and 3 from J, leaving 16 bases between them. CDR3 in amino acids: CASSPYRVTDYGYTF. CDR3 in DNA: TGTGCCAGCAGCCCCTACAGGGTTACGGACTATGGCTACACCTTC.

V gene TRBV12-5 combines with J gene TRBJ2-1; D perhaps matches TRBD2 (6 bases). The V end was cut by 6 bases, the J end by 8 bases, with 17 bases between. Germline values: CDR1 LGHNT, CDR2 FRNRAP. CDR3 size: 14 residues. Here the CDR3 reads CASGRDSAVHEQFF. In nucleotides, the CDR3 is TGTGCTAGTGGGCGGGACTCAGCGGTCCATGAGCAGTTCTTC.

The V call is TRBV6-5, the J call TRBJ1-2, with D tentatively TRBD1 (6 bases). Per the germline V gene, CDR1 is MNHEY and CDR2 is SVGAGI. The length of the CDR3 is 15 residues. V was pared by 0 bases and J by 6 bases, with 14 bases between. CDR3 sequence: CASSYSKTPGDGYTF. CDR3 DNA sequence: TGTGCCAGCAGTTACTCGAAGACCCCAGGGGATGGCTACACCTTC.

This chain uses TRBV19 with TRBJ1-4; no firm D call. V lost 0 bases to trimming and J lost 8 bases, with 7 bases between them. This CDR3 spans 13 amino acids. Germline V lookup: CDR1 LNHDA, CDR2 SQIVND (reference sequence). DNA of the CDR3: TGTGCCAGTAGTATAGACATCGGGGAAAAACTGTTTTTT. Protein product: CASSIDIGEKLFF.

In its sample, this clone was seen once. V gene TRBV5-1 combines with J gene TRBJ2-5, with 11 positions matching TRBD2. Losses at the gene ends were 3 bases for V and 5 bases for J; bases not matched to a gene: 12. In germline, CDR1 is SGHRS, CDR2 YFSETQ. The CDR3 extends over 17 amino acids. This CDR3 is CASSSIRLAGMGETQYF. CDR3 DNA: TGCGCCAGCAGCTCGATACGACTAGCGGGAATGGGTGAGACCCAGTACTTC.

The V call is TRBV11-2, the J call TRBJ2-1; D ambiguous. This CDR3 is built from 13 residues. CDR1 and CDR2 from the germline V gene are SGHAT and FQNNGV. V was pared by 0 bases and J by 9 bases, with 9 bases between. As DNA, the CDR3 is TGTGCCAGCAGCTTAGATAACGAACTTGAGCAGTTCTTC. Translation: CASSLDNELEQFF.

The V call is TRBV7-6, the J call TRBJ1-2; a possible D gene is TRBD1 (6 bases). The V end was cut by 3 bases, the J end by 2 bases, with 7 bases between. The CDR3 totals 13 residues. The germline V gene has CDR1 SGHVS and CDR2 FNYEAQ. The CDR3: CASSLQGNYGYTF. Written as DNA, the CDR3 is TGTGCCAGCAGCTTGCAGGGGAACTATGGCTACACCTTC.

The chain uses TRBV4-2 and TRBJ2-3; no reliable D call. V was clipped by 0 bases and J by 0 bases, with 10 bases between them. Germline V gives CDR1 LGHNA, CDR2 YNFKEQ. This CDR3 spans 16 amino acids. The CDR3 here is CASSQEPGASTDTQYF. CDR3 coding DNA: TGTGCCAGCAGCCAAGAGCCCGGTGCTAGCACAGATACGCAGTATTTT.

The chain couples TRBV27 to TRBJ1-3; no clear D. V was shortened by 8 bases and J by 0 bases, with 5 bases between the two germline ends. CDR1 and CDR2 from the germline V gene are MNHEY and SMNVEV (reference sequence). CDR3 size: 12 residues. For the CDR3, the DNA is TGTGCCAGCGGAGTCTCTGGAAACACCATATATTTT. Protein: CASGVSGNTIYF.

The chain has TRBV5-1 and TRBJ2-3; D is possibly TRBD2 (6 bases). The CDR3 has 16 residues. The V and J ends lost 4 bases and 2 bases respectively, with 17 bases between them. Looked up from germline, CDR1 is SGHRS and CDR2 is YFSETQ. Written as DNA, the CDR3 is TGCGCCAGCAGCCCTCGCGGGGACGGTCTCACAGATACGCAGTATTTT. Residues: CASSPRGDGLTDTQYF.

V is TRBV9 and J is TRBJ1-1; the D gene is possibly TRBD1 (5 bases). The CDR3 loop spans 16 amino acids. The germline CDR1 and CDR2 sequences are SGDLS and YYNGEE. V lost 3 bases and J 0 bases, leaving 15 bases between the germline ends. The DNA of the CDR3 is TGTGCCAGCAGCGGATTGGGGCCCACCTTGAACACTGAAGCTTTCTTT. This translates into CASSGLGPTLNTEAFF.

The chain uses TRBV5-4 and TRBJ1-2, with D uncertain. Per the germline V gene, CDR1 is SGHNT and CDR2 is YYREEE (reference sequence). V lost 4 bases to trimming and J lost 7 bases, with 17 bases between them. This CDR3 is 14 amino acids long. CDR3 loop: CASSTMTRGGGYTF. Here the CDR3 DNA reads TGTGCCAGCAGCACTATGACCCGAGGAGGTGGCTACACCTTC.

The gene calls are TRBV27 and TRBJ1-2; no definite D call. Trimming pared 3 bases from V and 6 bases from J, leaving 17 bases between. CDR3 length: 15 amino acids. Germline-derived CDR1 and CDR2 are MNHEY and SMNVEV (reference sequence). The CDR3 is CASSLSSRARDGYTF. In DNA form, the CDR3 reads TGTGCCAGCAGTTTGTCTTCCCGAGCCCGAGATGGCTACACCTTC.

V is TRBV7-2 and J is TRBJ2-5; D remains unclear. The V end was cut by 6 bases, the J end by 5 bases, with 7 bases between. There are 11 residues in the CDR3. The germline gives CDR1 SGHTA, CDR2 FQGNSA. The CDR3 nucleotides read TGTGCCAGCAGATTGTCGGAGACCCAGTACTTC. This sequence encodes CASRLSETQYF.

The CDR3 nucleotides are TGTGCCTGGAGTCGGCCAGGGTACGAGCAGTACTTC. Amino acids: CAWSRPGYEQYF. This chain connects TRBV30 to TRBJ2-7, with TRBD1 as a possible D gene (5 bases). V was clipped by 2 bases and J by 4 bases, with 9 bases between them. The germline V gene has CDR1 GTSNPN and CDR2 SVGIG (reference sequence). This CDR3 spans 12 amino acids.

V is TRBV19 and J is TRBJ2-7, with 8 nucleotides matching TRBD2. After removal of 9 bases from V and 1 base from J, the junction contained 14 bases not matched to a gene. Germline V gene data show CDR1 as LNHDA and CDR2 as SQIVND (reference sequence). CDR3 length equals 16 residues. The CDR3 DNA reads TGTGCCAGCACCGGAACTAAAGCGGGAGATTCCTACGAGCAGTACTTC. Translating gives CASTGTKAGDSYEQYF.

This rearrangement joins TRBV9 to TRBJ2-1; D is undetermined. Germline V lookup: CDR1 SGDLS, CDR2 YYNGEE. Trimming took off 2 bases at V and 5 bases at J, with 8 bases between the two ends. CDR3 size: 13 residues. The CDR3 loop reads CASSVVDDNEQFF. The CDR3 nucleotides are TGTGCCAGCAGCGTTGTAGATGACAATGAGCAGTTCTTC.